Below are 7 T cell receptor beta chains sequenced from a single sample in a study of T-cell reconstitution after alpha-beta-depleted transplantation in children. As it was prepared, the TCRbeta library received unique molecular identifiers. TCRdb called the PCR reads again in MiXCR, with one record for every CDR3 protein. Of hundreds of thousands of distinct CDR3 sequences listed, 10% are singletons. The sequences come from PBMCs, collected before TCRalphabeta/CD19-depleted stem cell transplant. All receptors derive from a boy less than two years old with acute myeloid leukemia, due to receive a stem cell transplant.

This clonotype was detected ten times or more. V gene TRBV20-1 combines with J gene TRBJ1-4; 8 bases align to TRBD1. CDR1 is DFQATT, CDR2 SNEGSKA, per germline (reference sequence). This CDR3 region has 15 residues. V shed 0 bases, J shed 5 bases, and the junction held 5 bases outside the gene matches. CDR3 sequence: CSARDGRGRNEKLFF. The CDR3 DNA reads TGCAGTGCTAGAGACGGCAGGGGGCGAAATGAAAAACTGTTTTTT.

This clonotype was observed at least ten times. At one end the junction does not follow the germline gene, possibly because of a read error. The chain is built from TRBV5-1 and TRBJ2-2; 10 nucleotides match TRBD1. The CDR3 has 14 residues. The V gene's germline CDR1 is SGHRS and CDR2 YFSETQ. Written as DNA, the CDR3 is TGTGCCAGCAGCTTGGGACAGGGGACCGGGGAGCTGTTTTTT. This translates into CASSLGQGTGELFF.

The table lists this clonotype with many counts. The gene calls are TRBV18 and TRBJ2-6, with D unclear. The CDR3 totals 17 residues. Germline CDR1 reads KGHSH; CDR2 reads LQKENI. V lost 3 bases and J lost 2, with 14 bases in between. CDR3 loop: CASSPGPPGAGANVLTF. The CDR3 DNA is TGTGCCAGCTCACCCGGGCCCCCGGGCGCTGGGGCCAACGTCCTGACTTTC. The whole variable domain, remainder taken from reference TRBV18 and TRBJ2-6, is NAGVMQNPRHLVRRRGQEARLRCSPMKGHSHVYWYRQLPEEGLKFMVYLQKENIIDESGMPKERFSAEFPKEGPSILRIQQVVRGDSAAYFCASSPGPPGAGANVLTFGAGSRLTVL.

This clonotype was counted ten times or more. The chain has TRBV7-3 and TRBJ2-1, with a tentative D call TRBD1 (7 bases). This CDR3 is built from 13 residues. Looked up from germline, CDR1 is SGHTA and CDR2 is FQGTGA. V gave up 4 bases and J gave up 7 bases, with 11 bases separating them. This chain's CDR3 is CASSSSGGNEQFF. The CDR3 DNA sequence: TGTGCCAGCAGCTCCTCAGGGGGGAATGAGCAGTTCTTC.

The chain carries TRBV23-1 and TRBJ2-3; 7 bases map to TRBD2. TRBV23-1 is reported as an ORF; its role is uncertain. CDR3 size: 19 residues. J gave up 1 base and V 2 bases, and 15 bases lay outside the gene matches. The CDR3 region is CASSQLTPSGRRGTDTQYF. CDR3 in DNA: TGCGCCAGCAGTCAACTCACCCCTAGCGGACGGAGGGGCACAGATACGCAGTATTTT.

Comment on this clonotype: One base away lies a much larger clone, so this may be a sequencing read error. This chain's CDR3 is CSASVRGGEQYF. DNA of the CDR3: TGCAGTGCTAGCGTGAGAGGGGGCGAGCAGTACTTC. The V gene is TRBV20-1, the J gene TRBJ2-7, with D possibly matching TRBD1 (6 bases). The CDR3 totals 12 residues. CDR1 is DFQATT, CDR2 SNEGSKA, per germline (reference sequence). V was clipped by 3 bases and J by 6 bases, with 12 bases between them.

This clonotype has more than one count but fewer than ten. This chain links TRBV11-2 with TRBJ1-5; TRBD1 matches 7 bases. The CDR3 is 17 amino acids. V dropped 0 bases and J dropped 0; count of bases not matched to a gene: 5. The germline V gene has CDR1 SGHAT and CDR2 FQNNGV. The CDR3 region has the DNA TGTGCCAGCAGCTTAGATAGGACAGGTAATAGCAATCAGCCCCAGCATTTT. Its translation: CASSLDRTGNSNQPQHF.